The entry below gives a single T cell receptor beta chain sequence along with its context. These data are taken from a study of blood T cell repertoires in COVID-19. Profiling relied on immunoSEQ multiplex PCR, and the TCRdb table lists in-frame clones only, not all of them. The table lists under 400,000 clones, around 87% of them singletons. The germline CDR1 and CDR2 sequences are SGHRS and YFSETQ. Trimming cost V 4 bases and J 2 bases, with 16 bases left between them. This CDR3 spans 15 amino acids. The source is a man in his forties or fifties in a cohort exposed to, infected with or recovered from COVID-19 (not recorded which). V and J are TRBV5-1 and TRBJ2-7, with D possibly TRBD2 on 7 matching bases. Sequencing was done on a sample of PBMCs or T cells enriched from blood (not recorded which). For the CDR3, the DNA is TGCGCCAGCAGCCCACAAACAGGGACTACCTACGAGCAGTACTTC. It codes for CASSPQTGTTYEQYF.